The sequence of this T cell receptor beta chain was determined in a study of T cells in narcolepsy. This CDR3 comprises 15 residues. Germline values: CDR1 SGHTA, CDR2 FQGTGA. V lost 6 bases and J lost 3, with 17 bases in between. Profiled with immunoSEQ multiplex PCR; TCRdb holds only in-frame clones, not every one. The sample lists around 30,000 clones; roughly 73% were seen once. This clone was counted only a few times. Its antigen is undetermined. Notes on the study in general: Autoreactive clonotypes reportedly recurred in blood of same and different patients, not controls.

The sample consisted of CD45RA- memory CD4+ T cells from PBMCs. The chain combines TRBV7-3 with TRBJ1-1, with D perhaps TRBD1 (6 bases). The TCR was taken from a human donor with narcolepsy. The CDR3 DNA sequence: TGTGCCAGCAGGTCACAGGGACGTAAAGACACTGAAGCTTTCTTT. Translating gives CASRSQGRKDTEAFF.